The 31 T cell receptor beta chains below were found in one sample sequenced in a study of blood T cell repertoires in COVID-19. Data came from immunoSEQ multiplex PCR; TCRdb stores just in-frame clones and leaves some out. Among 85,000 to 120,000 clones listed, approximately 90% were seen once. The sample taken for sequencing was peripheral blood. The receptors come from a man over 45 with active COVID-19.

This sequence joins TRBV7-3 and TRBJ1-2; D is possibly TRBD1 (6 bases). CDR3 length equals 13 residues. From germline, CDR1 is SGHTA and CDR2 FQGTGA. Trimming left V 5 bases short and J 6 bases short, with 13 bases between. The CDR3 here is CASSPGGLDGYTF. DNA for the CDR3: TGTGCCAGCAGCCCCGGGGGGCTTGATGGCTACACCTTC.

The rearrangement uses TRBV7-9 and TRBJ2-7; unclear D gene. Germline values: CDR1 SEHNR, CDR2 FQNEAQ (reference sequence). The CDR3 has 16 residues. Trimming left V 3 bases short and J 0 bases short, with 15 bases between. The CDR3 DNA is TGTGCCAGCAGCTTTCAAGGTTCGCAGGCCTCCTACGAGCAGTACTTC. Encoded protein: CASSFQGSQASYEQYF.

This sequence joins TRBV19 and TRBJ1-6; D unresolved. The CDR3 totals 15 residues. Germline lookup yields CDR1 LNHDA and CDR2 SQIVND (reference sequence). Trimming pared 5 bases from V and 0 bases from J, leaving 8 bases between. CDR3 sequence: CASSSGSSYNSPLHF. In DNA, the CDR3 is TGTGCCAGTAGTTCCGGGAGCTCCTATAATTCACCCCTCCACTTT.

This clone showed up just a few times. This rearrangement joins TRBV7-9 to TRBJ2-1, with D hard to call. V was shortened by 3 bases and J by 13 bases, with 10 bases between the two germline ends. Germline V gene sequence: CDR1 SEHNR, CDR2 FQNEAQ (reference sequence). CDR3 length: 11 amino acids. The CDR3 DNA is TGTGCCAGCAGCTTTAGTCGTGGTCAGTTCTTC. Its protein product is CASSFSRGQFF.

J is TRBJ2-7 and V is TRBV2; 9 nucleotides agree with TRBD1. After removal of 4 bases from V and 7 bases from J, the junction contained 8 bases not matched to a gene. This CDR3 is built from 14 residues. CDR1 and CDR2 from the germline V gene are SNHLY and FYNNEI. The CDR3 spells CASSGGTGSSEQYF. The CDR3 DNA reads as TGTGCCAGCAGTGGGGGGACAGGGTCGAGTGAGCAGTACTTC.

The chain's CDR3 is CATSRVRTDQPQHF. The CDR3 nucleotides read TGTGCCACCAGCAGGGTAAGGACAGATCAGCCCCAGCATTTT. The chain uses TRBV15 and TRBJ1-5; weak D call: TRBD1 (6 bases). Deletions cut 3 bases from V and 5 bases from J, with 11 bases between. Germline lookup yields CDR1 LNHNV and CDR2 YYDKDF (reference sequence). The CDR3 length is 14 residues.

The chain is built from TRBV18 and TRBJ1-3; 7 bases match TRBD1. Germline V gene lookup returns CDR1 KGHSH and CDR2 LQKENI. This CDR3 comprises 20 residues. V lost 1 base to trimming and J lost 5 bases; unmatched junction nucleotides: 20. The chain's CDR3 is CASSPLQTASGQPLRNTIYF. In nucleotides, the CDR3 is TGTGCCAGCTCACCACTTCAAACAGCCTCGGGACAGCCCTTAAGAAACACCATATATTTT.

The chain has TRBV15 and TRBJ1-2; 9 nucleotides line up with TRBD1. The CDR3 contains 15 residues. The germline V gene encodes CDR1 LNHNV and CDR2 YYDKDF (reference sequence). Losses at the gene ends were 4 bases for V and 5 bases for J; bases not matched to a gene: 8. CDR3 in DNA: TGTGCCACCAGCACCGCGGGACAGGGAACTTATGGCTACACCTTC. It translates to CATSTAGQGTYGYTF.

The chain joins TRBV7-2 to TRBJ2-7; D might be TRBD2 (6 bases). The germline CDR1 and CDR2 sequences are SGHTA and FQGNSA. V was pared by 2 bases and J by 9 bases, with 17 bases between. CDR3 length equals 14 residues. The CDR3 DNA is TGTGCCAGCAGCTTAAGGCCTGAAGGGCGGGGGCAGTACTTC. Residues: CASSLRPEGRGQYF.

This CDR3 is CASSFIRDSIYNEQFF. The CDR3, as DNA: TGTGCCAGCAGCTTTATCCGGGACTCAATATACAATGAGCAGTTCTTC. The chain joins TRBV7-2 to TRBJ2-1, with a tentative D call TRBD2 (6 bases). CDR3 length: 16 residues. V lost 3 bases to trimming and J lost 4 bases, with 16 bases between them. CDR1 is SGHTA and CDR2 is FQGNSA in the germline V gene.

This chain uses TRBV13 with TRBJ2-2; 8 nucleotides agree with TRBD2. Germline loops: CDR1 PRHDT, CDR2 FYEKMQ (reference sequence). The CDR3 extends over 15 amino acids. J lost 4 bases, V lost 5 bases, and 6 bases had no gene match. The CDR3 nucleotides read TGTGCCAGCAGCCCGGGACTAGACCGCACCGGGGAGCTGTTTTTT. Protein: CASSPGLDRTGELFF.

The J gene is TRBJ2-7, the V gene TRBV27; TRBD2 matches 10 bases. The V gene end was trimmed by 4 bases and the J gene end by 9 bases; junction bases not matched to a gene: 24. CDR1 is MNHEY and CDR2 is SMNVEV in the germline V gene (reference sequence). This CDR3 has 19 amino acids. This CDR3 reads CASSSRAGGAERYESWQYF. CDR3 in DNA: TGTGCCAGCAGTTCAAGAGCGGGGGGGGCAGAAAGGTACGAGTCATGGCAGTACTTC.

This chain uses TRBV7-2 with TRBJ2-3, with 7 bases lining up with TRBD2. Germline trimming cut 3 bases from V and 7 bases from J; bases unmatched to any gene: 7. Germline assignment: CDR1 SGHTA and CDR2 FQGNSA. This CDR3 has 14 residues. CDR3 amino acids: CASSFSGSPHTQYF. CDR3 sequence (DNA): TGTGCCAGCAGCTTTAGCGGGTCCCCGCATACGCAGTATTTT.

This chain uses TRBV24-1 with TRBJ2-2; weak D call: TRBD1 (5 bases). The CDR3 runs 17 residues. Germline CDR1 reads KGHDR; CDR2 reads SFDVKD. The V and J ends lost 3 bases and 4 bases respectively, with 17 bases between them. The CDR3 DNA is TGTGCCACCAGTGATACCTCAGGGCCCCCAGGCACCGGGGAGCTGTTTTTT. The encoded protein is CATSDTSGPPGTGELFF.

The chain uses TRBV7-2 and TRBJ1-5; D not certain. There are 14 residues in the CDR3. Trimming shortened V by 2 bases and J by 4 bases, and 9 bases separated the two germline ends. Looked up from germline, CDR1 is SGHTA and CDR2 is FQGNSA. The CDR3 bases are TGTGCCAGCAGCTTAAGTCGAGTAAATCAGCCCCAGCATTTT. It encodes CASSLSRVNQPQHF.

The J gene is TRBJ2-2, the V gene TRBV6-5; TRBD1 is a possible D gene (6 bases). Trimming shortened V by 5 bases and J by 3 bases, and 10 bases separated the two germline ends. CDR1 MNHEY and CDR2 SVGAGI come from the germline V gene. CDR3 length: 14 residues. This chain's CDR3 is CASSQGLYTGELFF. The CDR3 DNA reads as TGTGCCAGCAGTCAGGGGCTATACACCGGGGAGCTGTTTTTT.

J is TRBJ1-2 and V is TRBV5-1, with TRBD1 matching 7 bases. This CDR3 has 12 residues. Germline V gene sequence: CDR1 SGHRS, CDR2 YFSETQ. V gave up 4 bases and J gave up 12 bases; unmatched junction bases: 9. CDR3 nucleotide sequence: TGCGCCAGCAGCGTGGGGACAGAAAAAAACACCTTC. Protein sequence: CASSVGTEKNTF.

The V gene is TRBV29-1, the J gene TRBJ2-7, with 11 nucleotides matching TRBD1. Germline V gives CDR1 SQVTM, CDR2 ANQGSEA. V lost 6 bases to trimming and J lost 7 bases; unmatched junction nucleotides: 2. The CDR3 consists of 11 residues. The CDR3 nucleotides read TGCAGCGTGGACAGGGGGCGTGAGCAGTACTTC. This codes for CSVDRGREQYF.

A single count supports this clone. J is TRBJ1-3 and V is TRBV6-6; possibly TRBD1 for D (6 bases). Germline CDR1 and CDR2: MNHNY and SVGAGI (reference sequence). V was pared by 5 bases and J by 0 bases, with 17 bases between. CDR3 length: 17 residues. CDR3 nucleotide sequence: TGTGCCAGCAGTCCTGTGCAGGGGAAGGTCTCTGGAAACACCATATATTTT. Amino acid sequence: CASSPVQGKVSGNTIYF.

The chain joins TRBV5-4 to TRBJ2-3, with unresolved D. Germline-derived CDR1 and CDR2 are SGHNT and YYREEE (reference sequence). The CDR3 extends over 13 amino acids. V gave up 2 bases and J gave up 3 bases, with 7 bases separating them. The CDR3 nucleotides are TGTGCCAGCAGCTTAGTAGCAACAGATACGCAGTATTTT. Its protein product is CASSLVATDTQYF.

The chain joins TRBV7-2 to TRBJ1-5; no clear D gene. Germline V gene lookup returns CDR1 SGHTA and CDR2 FQGNSA. V lost 5 bases, J lost 4 bases, and 12 bases lay in between. This CDR3 spans 14 amino acids. CDR3 residues: CASSHGGSNQPQHF. CDR3 coding DNA: TGTGCCAGCAGCCACGGTGGTAGTAATCAGCCCCAGCATTTT.

The chain couples TRBV24-1 to TRBJ2-1; D gene uncertain. Trimming cost V 5 bases and J 7 bases, with 8 bases left between them. Germline CDR1 is KGHDR and CDR2 is SFDVKD. This CDR3 is 12 amino acids long. The DNA of the CDR3 is TGTGCCACCAGTGCAAAGACTAATGAGCAGTTCTTC. Its protein is CATSAKTNEQFF.

This chain joins TRBV7-3 and TRBJ2-3, with a possible D match to TRBD1 (6 bases). V gave up 5 bases and J gave up 8 bases, with 11 bases separating them. CDR3 length equals 12 residues. Germline V gene sequence: CDR1 SGHTA, CDR2 FQGTGA. This CDR3 is CASSNRVGTQYF. CDR3 coding DNA: TGTGCCAGCAGCAACAGGGTTGGTACGCAGTATTTT.

This sequence joins TRBV11-2 and TRBJ1-4; 8 nucleotides agree with TRBD1. With 6 bases clipped from V and 2 bases from J, the junction kept 11 bases outside the gene matches. CDR3 length: 17 amino acids. Germline V gene lookup returns CDR1 SGHAT and CDR2 FQNNGV. Here the CDR3 DNA reads TGTGCCAGCAGTGACTTGAGAGGACAGGGCACTAATGAAAAACTGTTTTTT. Translation gives CASSDLRGQGTNEKLFF.

This chain uses TRBV2 with TRBJ1-1; 7 bases line up with TRBD1. The trim removed 7 bases at V and 9 bases at J, leaving 8 bases unmatched. Germline V gene data show CDR1 as SNHLY and CDR2 as FYNNEI. The length of the CDR3 is 12 residues. The CDR3 protein is CASTTDRSKAFF. Written as DNA, the CDR3 is TGTGCCAGCACCACGGACAGGTCGAAAGCTTTCTTT.

The J gene is TRBJ2-3, the V gene TRBV19, with 12 bases that match TRBD2. The CDR3 contains 16 residues. Germline CDR1 reads LNHDA; CDR2 reads SQIVND (reference sequence). With V trimmed by 4 bases and J by 6 bases, 8 bases remained unmatched. The CDR3 DNA sequence: TGTGCCAGTAGTAGCCTCCTAGCGGGGGGGTGGGATACGCAGTATTTT. Protein: CASSSLLAGGWDTQYF.

The chain combines TRBV5-1 with TRBJ2-7, with TRBD1 as a possible D gene (5 bases). The germline V gene encodes CDR1 SGHRS and CDR2 YFSETQ. Trimming shortened V by 1 base and J by 0 bases, and 11 bases separated the two germline ends. This CDR3 comprises 15 residues. The CDR3 region is CASSLRLTDSYEQYF. As DNA, the CDR3 is TGCGCCAGCAGCTTGCGTCTGACAGACTCCTACGAGCAGTACTTC.

The genes are TRBV6-5 and TRBJ2-7, with 10 bases lining up with TRBD1. The CDR3 length is 15 residues. Germline V gene data show CDR1 as MNHEY and CDR2 as SVGAGI. V shed 6 bases, J shed 0 bases, and the junction held 5 bases outside the gene matches. The CDR3 is CASRGRQGASYEQYF. The CDR3 DNA sequence: TGTGCCAGCAGAGGTAGACAGGGGGCCTCCTACGAGCAGTACTTC.

This rearrangement joins TRBV6-1 to TRBJ2-3; TRBD1 is a possible D gene (6 bases). V lost 2 bases to trimming and J lost 6 bases, with 15 bases between them. There are 15 residues in the CDR3. Germline CDR1 and CDR2: MNHNS and SASEGT. The CDR3 nucleotides are TGTGCCAGCAGTGAAAACAGGGCGCAAGTTGATACGCAGTATTTT. Translation: CASSENRAQVDTQYF.

The chain uses TRBV7-9 and TRBJ2-3, with 12 bases fitting TRBD1. The CDR3 consists of 17 residues. V shed 5 bases, J shed 3 bases, and the junction held 9 bases outside the gene matches. From germline, CDR1 is SEHNR and CDR2 FQNEAQ (reference sequence). For the CDR3, the DNA is TGTGCCAGCAGCCCCCTTGAGGGACAGGGGGCTACAGATACGCAGTATTTT. Translated: CASSPLEGQGATDTQYF.

The CDR3 DNA reads TGTGCCATCAGTTTCCCAGGGGGCGCAATGGATACGCAGTATTTT. Its translation is CAISFPGGAMDTQYF. The V call is TRBV10-3, the J call TRBJ2-3, with 8 bases lining up with TRBD1. The CDR3 extends over 15 amino acids. The trim removed 5 bases at V and 6 bases at J, leaving 10 bases unmatched. Looked up from germline, CDR1 is ENHRY and CDR2 is SYGVKD.